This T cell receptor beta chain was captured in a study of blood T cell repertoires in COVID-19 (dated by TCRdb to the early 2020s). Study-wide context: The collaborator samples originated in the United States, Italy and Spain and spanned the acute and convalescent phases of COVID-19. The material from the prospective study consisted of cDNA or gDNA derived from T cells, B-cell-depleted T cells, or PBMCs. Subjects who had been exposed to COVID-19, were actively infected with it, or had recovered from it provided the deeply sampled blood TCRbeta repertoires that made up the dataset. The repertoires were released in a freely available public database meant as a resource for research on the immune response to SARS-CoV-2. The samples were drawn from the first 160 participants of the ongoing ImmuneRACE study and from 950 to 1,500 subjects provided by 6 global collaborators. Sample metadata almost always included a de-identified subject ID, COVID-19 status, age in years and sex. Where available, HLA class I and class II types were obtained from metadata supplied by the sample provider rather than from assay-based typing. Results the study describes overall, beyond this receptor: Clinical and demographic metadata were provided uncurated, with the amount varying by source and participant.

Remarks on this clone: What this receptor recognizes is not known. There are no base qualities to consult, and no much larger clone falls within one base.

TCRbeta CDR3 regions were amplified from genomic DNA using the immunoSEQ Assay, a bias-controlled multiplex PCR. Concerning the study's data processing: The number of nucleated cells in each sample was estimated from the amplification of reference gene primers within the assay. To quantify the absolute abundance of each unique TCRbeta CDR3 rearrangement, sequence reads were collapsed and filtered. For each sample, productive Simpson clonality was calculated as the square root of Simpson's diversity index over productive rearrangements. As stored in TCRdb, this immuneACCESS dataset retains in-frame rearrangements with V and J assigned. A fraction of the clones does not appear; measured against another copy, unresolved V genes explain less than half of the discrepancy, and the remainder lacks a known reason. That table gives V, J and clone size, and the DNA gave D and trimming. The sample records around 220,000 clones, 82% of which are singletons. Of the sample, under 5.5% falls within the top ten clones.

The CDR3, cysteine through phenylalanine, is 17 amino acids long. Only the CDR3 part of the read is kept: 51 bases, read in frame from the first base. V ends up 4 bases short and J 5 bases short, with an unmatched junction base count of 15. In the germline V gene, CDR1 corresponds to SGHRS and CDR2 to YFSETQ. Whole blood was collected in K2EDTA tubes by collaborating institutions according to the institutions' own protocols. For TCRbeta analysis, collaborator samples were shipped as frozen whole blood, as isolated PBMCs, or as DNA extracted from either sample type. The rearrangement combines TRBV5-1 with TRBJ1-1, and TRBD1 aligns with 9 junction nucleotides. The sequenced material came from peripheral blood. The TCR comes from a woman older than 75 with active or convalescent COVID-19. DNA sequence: TGCGCCAGCAGCCGCCAGGGGACAGGGCAGGGCGAGACTGAAGCTTTCTTT. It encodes CASSRQGTGQGETEAFF.